This TCR beta chain was captured by sequencing in a study of T cell responses to AZD1222 COVID-19 vaccine. Whole-study findings and limits: Repertoires in all cases were sampled only once the peak T cell response had passed. Females outnumbered males among donors, who were mostly white British; clonal diversity was possibly underestimated. Only 6 or 7 individuals given AZD1222 were seropositive at baseline.

Second doses that came at about 4 or about 12 weeks were put together. The ends were cut back, 4 bases at V and 7 bases at J, with 7 bases in the middle. This CDR3 spans 12 amino acids. Germline V gives CDR1 MNHEY, CDR2 SMNVEV (reference sequence). Some clones are missing from TCRdb's copy, which holds only in-frame ones; the method was immunoSEQ multiplex PCR. The data contain 90,000 to 120,000 clones, around 90% of them singletons. Note on this clone: Its specificity is unknown.

The chain carries TRBV27 and TRBJ2-2; no clear D. The specimen was peripheral blood, collected 28 days after the second AZD1222 dose. This receptor was identified in an adult who received the AZD1222 COVID-19 vaccine. CDR3 sequence (DNA): TGTGCCAGCAGTTCCCCTTACGGGGAGCTGTTTTTT. This gives the protein CASSSPYGELFF.